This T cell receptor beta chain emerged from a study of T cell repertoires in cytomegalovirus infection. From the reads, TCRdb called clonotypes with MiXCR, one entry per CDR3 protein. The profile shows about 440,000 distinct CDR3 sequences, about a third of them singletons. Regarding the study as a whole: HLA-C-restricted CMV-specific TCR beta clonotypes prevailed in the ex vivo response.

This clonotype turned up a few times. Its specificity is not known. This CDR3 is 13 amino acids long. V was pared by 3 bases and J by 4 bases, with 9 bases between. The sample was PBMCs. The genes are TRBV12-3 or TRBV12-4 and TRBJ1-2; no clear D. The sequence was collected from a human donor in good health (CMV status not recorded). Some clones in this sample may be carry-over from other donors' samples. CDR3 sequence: CASSFFGGYGYTF. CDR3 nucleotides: TGTGCCAGCAGTTTCTTCGGAGGCTATGGCTACACCTTC.